This T cell receptor (beta chain) was captured by sequencing in a study of early T cells in non-severe SARS-CoV-2 infection. The overall study: Bulk RNA from unsorted whole blood was sequenced; chains were unpaired.

The CDR3 loop spans 16 amino acids. The V gene's germline CDR1 is DFQATT and CDR2 SNEGSKA (reference sequence). V dropped 5 bases and J dropped 2 bases, with 18 bases sitting between them. This clonotype was seen at least ten times. The TCR library protocol attached unique molecular identifiers to the individual cDNA molecules. Each CDR3 protein gets one entry after TCRdb re-called the 5' RACE reads with MiXCR. In the table there are under 30,000 distinct CDR3 sequences, roughly 4.5% of which are singletons. This sequence joins TRBV20-1 and TRBJ2-2; D unresolved. This clonotype originated in an adult who was a healthcare worker with PCR-confirmed SARS-CoV-2 infection or an uninfected control (not recorded which). Sequencing was performed on whole blood. The CDR3 sequence is CSARPHDLLNTGELFF. The CDR3 bases are TGCAGTGCTCGACCCCACGACCTACTCAACACCGGGGAGCTGTTTTTT.